These 10 T cell receptor beta chains share one sample of origin, sequenced in a study of cytomegalovirus exposure and HLA in healthy donors. The PCR was carried out with 60 Vbeta primers and 13 Jbeta primers. The data were produced by immunoSEQ multiplex PCR, yet TCRdb's version contains in-frame clones alone and is incomplete. Of 150,000 to 200,000 clones in the sample, about 71% were seen once. Sequences were obtained from PBMCs. The origin of the receptors is a man over 45 in good health and CMV-seronegative.

The genes are TRBV4-3 and TRBJ1-5; 10 positions match TRBD1. This CDR3 has 14 residues. Germline CDR1 and CDR2: LGHNA and YSLEER. The junction had 2 bases not matched to a gene; V was cut back by 4 bases and J by 5 bases. CDR3 in DNA: TGCGCCAGCAGCCTGGGGACAGGGGATCAGCCCCAGCATTTT. Its protein is CASSLGTGDQPQHF.

This CDR3 is CASSQSQAGYRAKNIQYF. The CDR3 DNA sequence: TGTGCCAGCAGCCAATCCCAGGCAGGTTATCGAGCCAAAAACATTCAGTACTTC. The rearrangement links TRBV4-2 to TRBJ2-4; D not certain. There are 18 residues in the CDR3. V lost 2 bases to trimming and J lost 0 bases, with 17 bases between them. Germline V gene sequence: CDR1 LGHNA, CDR2 YNFKEQ.

The sample holds a few counts of this clone. V is TRBV5-1 and J is TRBJ1-1; 7 positions agree with TRBD1. This CDR3 region has 14 residues. After removal of 7 bases from V and 5 bases from J, the junction contained 11 bases not matched to a gene. The V gene's germline CDR1 is SGHRS and CDR2 YFSETQ. The CDR3 reads CASSREGARTEAFF. In DNA, the CDR3 is TGCGCCAGCTCCCGGGAGGGGGCAAGAACTGAAGCTTTCTTT. The full variable domain, completed using reference TRBV5-1 and TRBJ1-1, is KAGVTQTPRYLIKTRGQQVTLSCSPISGHRSVSWYQQTPGQGLQFLFEYFSETQRNKGNFPGRFSGRQFSNSRSEMNVSTLELGDSALYLCASSREGARTEAFFGQGTRLTVV.

The rearrangement links TRBV6-1 to TRBJ2-5; TRBD1 matches at 11 bases. The CDR3 has 17 amino acids. J was trimmed by 4 bases and V by 4 bases; bases with no gene match: 11. The germline CDR1 and CDR2 sequences are MNHNS and SASEGT. The CDR3 DNA reads TGTGCCAGCAGTGCAGGACAGGGGGCCTCCCCACTAGAGACCCAGTACTTC. Translating gives CASSAGQGASPLETQYF.

This clone has more than one count but fewer than ten. J is TRBJ2-7 and V is TRBV5-4, with D possibly matching TRBD2 (5 bases). CDR1 is SGHNT, CDR2 YYREEE, per germline (reference sequence). Trimming removed 0 bases from V and 2 bases from J, with 9 bases in between. The CDR3 consists of 14 residues. CDR3 sequence reads: CASSLDATTYEQYF. CDR3 sequence (DNA): TGTGCCAGCAGCTTGGATGCGACTACCTACGAGCAGTACTTC. Looking up the rest from reference TRBV5-4 and TRBJ2-7 gives the full variable domain: ETGVTQSPTHLIKTRGQQVTLRCSSQSGHNTVSWYQQALGQGPQFIFQYYREEENGRGNFPPRFSGLQFPNYSSELNVNALELDDSALYLCASSLDATTYEQYFGPGTRLTVT.

J is TRBJ1-4 and V is TRBV25-1, with 8 nucleotides matching TRBD1. J lost 5 bases, V lost 2 bases, and 7 bases had no gene match. Germline V gene lookup returns CDR1 MGHDK and CDR2 SYGVNS. CDR3 length equals 16 residues. CDR3 DNA: TGTGCCAGCAGTGAAGGTGACAGGGGTCAAAATGAAAAACTGTTTTTT. Amino acid sequence: CASSEGDRGQNEKLFF. Combining the CDR3 with reference TRBV25-1 and TRBJ1-4 gives the whole variable domain EADIYQTPRYLVIGTGKKITLECSQTMGHDKMYWYQQDPGMELHLIHYSYGVNSTEKGDLSSESTVSRIRTEHFPLTLESARPSHTSQYLCASSEGDRGQNEKLFFGSGTQLSVL.

The chain is built from TRBV5-4 and TRBJ2-7; D remains ambiguous. Germline CDR1 reads SGHNT; CDR2 reads YYREEE (reference sequence). V was clipped by 0 bases and J by 4 bases, with 8 bases between them. The CDR3 sequence is 13 residues long. The CDR3 bases are TGTGCCAGCAGCTTGGGGTTGGAGTACGAGCAGTACTTC. It encodes CASSLGLEYEQYF.

The chain uses TRBV9 and TRBJ1-1, with D maybe TRBD1 (6 bases). Germline loops: CDR1 SGDLS, CDR2 YYNGEE. The CDR3 contains 14 residues. Trimming removed 0 bases at V and 8 bases at J, with 14 bases between. The CDR3 coding sequence is TGTGCCAGCAGCGTAGTAGTCGACAGGTCCGAAGCTTTCTTT. This translates into CASSVVVDRSEAFF.

CDR3 in DNA: TGTGCCAGCAGCTTGACTCCCACAGGGTTATCTGGCTACACCTTC. Amino acids: CASSLTPTGLSGYTF. This rearrangement joins TRBV5-6 to TRBJ1-2, with D possibly matching TRBD1 (6 bases). The CDR3 is 15 residues long. Trimming removed 1 base from V and 7 bases from J, with 17 bases in between. CDR1 and CDR2 from the germline V gene are SGHDT and YYEEEE.

The chain links TRBV7-6 to TRBJ2-3; possibly TRBD1 for D (5 bases). Germline loops: CDR1 SGHVS, CDR2 FNYEAQ. The V and J ends lost 3 bases and 1 base respectively, with 11 bases between them. This CDR3 is 15 amino acids long. In DNA form, the CDR3 reads TGTGCCAGCAGCTTCCCAGGGCCCCGCACAGATACGCAGTATTTT. Residues: CASSFPGPRTDTQYF.